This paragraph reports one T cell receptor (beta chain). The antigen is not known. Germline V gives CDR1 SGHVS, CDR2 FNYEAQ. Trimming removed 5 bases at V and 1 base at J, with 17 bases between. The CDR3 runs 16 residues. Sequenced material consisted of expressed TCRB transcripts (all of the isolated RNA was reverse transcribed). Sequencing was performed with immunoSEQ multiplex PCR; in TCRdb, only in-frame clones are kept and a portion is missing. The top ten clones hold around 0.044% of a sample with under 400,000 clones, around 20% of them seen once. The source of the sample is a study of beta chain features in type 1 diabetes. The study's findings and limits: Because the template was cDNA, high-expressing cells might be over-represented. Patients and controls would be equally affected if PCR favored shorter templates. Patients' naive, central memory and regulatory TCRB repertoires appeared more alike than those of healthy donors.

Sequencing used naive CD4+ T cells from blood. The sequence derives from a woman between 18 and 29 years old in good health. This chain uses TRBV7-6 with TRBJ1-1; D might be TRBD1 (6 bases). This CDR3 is CASSRLPTGWNTEAFF. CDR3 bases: TGTGCCAGCAGCCGCCTCCCGACAGGTTGGAACACTGAAGCTTTCTTT.